This T cell receptor beta chain was obtained from a study of cytomegalovirus exposure and HLA in healthy donors. Study in general: Caucasian-associated ancestry cluster membership applied to 75% to 85% of approximately 400 genotyped donors. Study-wide results and limits: Specificity for CMV antigens was confirmed in vitro for a few of the CMV-associated chains. A missense variant in DCLRE1C was later tied to TCR beta V- and J-gene trimming.

Trimming took off 7 bases at V and 8 bases at J, with 11 bases between the two ends. CDR3 length equals 11 residues. Germline CDR1 SNHLY, CDR2 FYNNEI. With respect to this clone: Antigen specificity is unknown.

A multiplex PCR was run with 60 Vbeta primers and 13 Jbeta primers. This table comes from immunoSEQ multiplex PCR, and its TCRdb copy is limited to in-frame clones, with some not included. The sample contains about 150,000 clones, around 70% of which appear only once. The clonotype originates from a man aged 35 to 55 in good health and CMV-seronegative. The chain employs TRBV2 and TRBJ2-5, with D unresolved. The sequenced sample consisted of PBMCs. Here the CDR3 DNA reads TGTGCCAGCAACGTCTATGCAACCCAGTACTTC. Translated: CASNVYATQYF. The full variable domain, rest sourced from reference TRBV2 and TRBJ2-5, is EPEVTQTPSHQVTQMGQEVILRCVPISNHLYFYWYRQILGQKVEFLVSFYNNEISEKSEIFDDQFSVERPDGSNFTLKIRSTKLEDSAMYFCASNVYATQYFGPGTRLLVL.